The clone carrying this T cell receptor (beta chain) was observed many times. The germline V and J ends were trimmed by 2 bases and 7 bases, with 18 bases remaining between them. The germline V gene has CDR1 SGHTA and CDR2 FQGTGA. This CDR3 comprises 15 residues. The data belong to a study of T cells after posttransplantation cyclophosphamide. Sequenced by immunoSEQ multiplex PCR; TCRdb stores in-frame clones only, minus some. The table lists about 38,000 clones, with no singletons. The V and J genes are TRBV7-3 and TRBJ2-7, with D perhaps matching TRBD1 (5 bases). This clonotype originated in a man aged 50 to 59 in good health, CMV-negative, and a related stem cell transplant donor. Material for sequencing was PBMCs. The CDR3 loop reads CASSLGSMGQGEQYF. The CDR3 nucleotides are TGTGCCAGCAGCTTAGGTAGTATGGGGCAAGGAGAGCAGTACTTC.